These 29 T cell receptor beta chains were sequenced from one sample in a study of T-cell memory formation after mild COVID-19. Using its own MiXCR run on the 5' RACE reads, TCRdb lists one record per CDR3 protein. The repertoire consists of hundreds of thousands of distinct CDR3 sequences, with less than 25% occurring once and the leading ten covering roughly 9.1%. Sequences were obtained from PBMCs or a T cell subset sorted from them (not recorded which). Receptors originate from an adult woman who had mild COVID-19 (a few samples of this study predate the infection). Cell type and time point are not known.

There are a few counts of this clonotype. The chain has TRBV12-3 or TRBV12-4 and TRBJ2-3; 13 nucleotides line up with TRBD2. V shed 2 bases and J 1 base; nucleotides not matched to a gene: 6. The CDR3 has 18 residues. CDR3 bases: TGTGCCAGCAGTTTAAGCCCGGGACTAGCGGGACGCACAGATACGCAGTATTTT. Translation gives CASSLSPGLAGRTDTQYF.

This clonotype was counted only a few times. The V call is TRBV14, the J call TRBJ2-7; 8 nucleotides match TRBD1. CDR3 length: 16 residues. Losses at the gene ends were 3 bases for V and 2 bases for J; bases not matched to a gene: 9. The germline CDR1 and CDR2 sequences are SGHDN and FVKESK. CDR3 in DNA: TGTGCCAGCAGCCACCCCCGACAGGGGATTCCCTACGAGCAGTACTTC. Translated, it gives CASSHPRQGIPYEQYF.

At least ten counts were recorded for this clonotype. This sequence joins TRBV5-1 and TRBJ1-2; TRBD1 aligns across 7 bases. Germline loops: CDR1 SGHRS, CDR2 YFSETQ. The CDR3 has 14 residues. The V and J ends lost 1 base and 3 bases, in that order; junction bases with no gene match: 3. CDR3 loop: CASSLLTGDYGYTF. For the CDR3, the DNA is TGCGCCAGCAGCTTGTTAACAGGGGACTATGGCTACACCTTC.

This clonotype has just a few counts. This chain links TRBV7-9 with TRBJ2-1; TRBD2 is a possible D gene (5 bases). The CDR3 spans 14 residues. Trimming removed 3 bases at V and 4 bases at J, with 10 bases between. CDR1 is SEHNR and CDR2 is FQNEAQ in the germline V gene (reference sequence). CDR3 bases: TGTGCCAGCAGCTTTTTGAGGGAGTACAATGAGCAGTTCTTC. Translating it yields CASSFLREYNEQFF.

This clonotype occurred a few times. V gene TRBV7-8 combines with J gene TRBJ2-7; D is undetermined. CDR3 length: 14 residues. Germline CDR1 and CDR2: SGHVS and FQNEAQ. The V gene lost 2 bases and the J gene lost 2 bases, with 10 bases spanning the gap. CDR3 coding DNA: TGTGCCAGCAGCTTACAAGGAGTCACCTACGAGCAGTACTTC. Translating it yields CASSLQGVTYEQYF.

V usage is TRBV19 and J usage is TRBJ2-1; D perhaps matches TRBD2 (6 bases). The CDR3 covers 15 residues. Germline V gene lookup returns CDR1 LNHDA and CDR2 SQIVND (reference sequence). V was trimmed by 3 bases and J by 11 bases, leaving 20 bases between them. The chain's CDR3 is CASSMMASVMYKQFF. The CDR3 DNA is TGTGCCAGTAGTATGATGGCTAGCGTTATGTATAAGCAGTTCTTC.

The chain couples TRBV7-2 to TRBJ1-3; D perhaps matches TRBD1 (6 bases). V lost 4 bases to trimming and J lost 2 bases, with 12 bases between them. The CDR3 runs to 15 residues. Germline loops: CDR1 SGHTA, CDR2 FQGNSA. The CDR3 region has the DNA TGTGCCAGCAGCTCAACAGGGTTTGCTGGAAACACCATATATTTT. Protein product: CASSSTGFAGNTIYF.

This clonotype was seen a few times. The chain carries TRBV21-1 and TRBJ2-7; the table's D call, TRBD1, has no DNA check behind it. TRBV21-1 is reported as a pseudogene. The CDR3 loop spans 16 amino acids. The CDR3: CASSKVGGPLLYEQYF. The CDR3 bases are TGTGCCAGCAGCAAAGTAGGGGGCCCCCTCCTCTACGAGCAGTACTTC.

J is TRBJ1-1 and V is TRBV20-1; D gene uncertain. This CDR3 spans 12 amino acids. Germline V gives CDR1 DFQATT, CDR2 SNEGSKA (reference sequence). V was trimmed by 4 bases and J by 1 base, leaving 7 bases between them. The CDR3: CSAIRPNTEAFF. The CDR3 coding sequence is TGCAGTGCTATACGCCCGAACACTGAAGCTTTCTTT.

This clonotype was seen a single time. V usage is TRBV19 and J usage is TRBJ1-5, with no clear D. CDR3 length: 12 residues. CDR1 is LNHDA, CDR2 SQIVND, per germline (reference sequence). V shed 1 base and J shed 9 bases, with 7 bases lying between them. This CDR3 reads CASSIAGGPQHF. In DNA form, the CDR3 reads TGTGCCAGTAGTATAGCCGGAGGGCCCCAGCATTTT.

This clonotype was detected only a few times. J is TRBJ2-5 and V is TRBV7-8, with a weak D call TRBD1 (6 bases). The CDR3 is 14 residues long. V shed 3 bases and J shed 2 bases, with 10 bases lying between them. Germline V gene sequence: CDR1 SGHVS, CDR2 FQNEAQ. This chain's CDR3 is CASSFRQVQETQYF. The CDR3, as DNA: TGTGCCAGCAGCTTTAGACAGGTGCAAGAGACCCAGTACTTC.

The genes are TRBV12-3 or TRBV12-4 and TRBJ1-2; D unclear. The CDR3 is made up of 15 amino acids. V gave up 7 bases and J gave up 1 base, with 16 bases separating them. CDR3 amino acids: CASMGDQAYNYGYTF. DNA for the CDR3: TGTGCCAGCATGGGAGACCAGGCGTATAACTATGGCTACACCTTC.

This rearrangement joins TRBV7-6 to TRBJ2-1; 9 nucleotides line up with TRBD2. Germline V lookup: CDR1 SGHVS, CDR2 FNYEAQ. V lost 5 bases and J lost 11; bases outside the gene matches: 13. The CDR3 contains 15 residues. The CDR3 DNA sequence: TGTGCCAGCAGCCTCGGGACTAGCCCACTTGTCAAGCAGTTCTTC. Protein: CASSLGTSPLVKQFF.

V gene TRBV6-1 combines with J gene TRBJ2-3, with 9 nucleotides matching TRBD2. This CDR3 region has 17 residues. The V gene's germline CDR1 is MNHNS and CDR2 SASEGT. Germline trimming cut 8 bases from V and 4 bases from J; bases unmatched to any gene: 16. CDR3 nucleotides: TGTGCCAGCTCCAAGGCAGGCCGCGGGGGGGTCCCAGATACGCAGTATTTT. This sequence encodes CASSKAGRGGVPDTQYF.

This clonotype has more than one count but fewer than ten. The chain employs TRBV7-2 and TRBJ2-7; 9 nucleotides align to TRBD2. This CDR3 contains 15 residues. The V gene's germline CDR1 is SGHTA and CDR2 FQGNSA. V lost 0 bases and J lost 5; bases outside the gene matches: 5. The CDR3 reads CASSLASGSFNEQYF. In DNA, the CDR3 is TGTGCCAGCAGCTTAGCTAGCGGGAGTTTCAACGAGCAGTACTTC.

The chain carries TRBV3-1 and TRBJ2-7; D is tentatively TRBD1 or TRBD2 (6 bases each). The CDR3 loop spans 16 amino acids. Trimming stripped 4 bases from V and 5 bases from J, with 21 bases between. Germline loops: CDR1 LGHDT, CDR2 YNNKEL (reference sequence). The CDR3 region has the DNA TGTGCCAGCAGCCTTAAGGGGGGCCTATCTTTCCACGAGCAGTACTTC. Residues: CASSLKGGLSFHEQYF.

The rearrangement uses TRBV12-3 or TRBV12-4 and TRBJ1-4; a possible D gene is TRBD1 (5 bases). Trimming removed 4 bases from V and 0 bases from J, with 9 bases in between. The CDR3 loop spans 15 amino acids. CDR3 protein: CASSSRGTTNEKLFF. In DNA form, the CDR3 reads TGTGCCAGCAGTTCTAGGGGAACAACTAATGAAAAACTGTTTTTT.

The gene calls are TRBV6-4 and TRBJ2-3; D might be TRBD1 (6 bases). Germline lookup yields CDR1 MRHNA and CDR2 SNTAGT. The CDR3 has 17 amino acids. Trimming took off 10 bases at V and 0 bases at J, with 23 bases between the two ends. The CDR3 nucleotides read TGTGCCACCCAAACCGGGACAACTTTAACTAGCACAGATACGCAGTATTTT. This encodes CATQTGTTLTSTDTQYF.

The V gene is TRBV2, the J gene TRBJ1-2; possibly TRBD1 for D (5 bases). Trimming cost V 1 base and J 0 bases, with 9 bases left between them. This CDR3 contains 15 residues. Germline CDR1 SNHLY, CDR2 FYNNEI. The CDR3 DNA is TGTGCCAGCAGTGAAGATCGGGGGGCTAACTATGGCTACACCTTC. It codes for CASSEDRGANYGYTF. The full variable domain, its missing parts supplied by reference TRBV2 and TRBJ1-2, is EPEVTQTPSHQVTQMGQEVILRCVPISNHLYFYWYRQILGQKVEFLVSFYNNEISEKSEIFDDQFSVERPDGSNFTLKIRSTKLEDSAMYFCASSEDRGANYGYTFGSGTRLTVV.

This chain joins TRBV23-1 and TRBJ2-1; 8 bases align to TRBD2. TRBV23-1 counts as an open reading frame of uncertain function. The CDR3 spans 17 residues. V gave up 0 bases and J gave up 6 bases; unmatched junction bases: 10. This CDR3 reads CASSQSEREWVFNEQFF. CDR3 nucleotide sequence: TGCGCCAGCAGTCAATCTGAGCGGGAGTGGGTGTTCAATGAGCAGTTCTTC.

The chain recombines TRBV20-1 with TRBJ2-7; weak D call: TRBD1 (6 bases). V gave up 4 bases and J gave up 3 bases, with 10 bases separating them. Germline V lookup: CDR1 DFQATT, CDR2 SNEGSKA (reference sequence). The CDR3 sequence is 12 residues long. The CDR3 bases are TGCAGTGCTAAGGGACACAACTACGAGCAGTACTTC. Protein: CSAKGHNYEQYF.

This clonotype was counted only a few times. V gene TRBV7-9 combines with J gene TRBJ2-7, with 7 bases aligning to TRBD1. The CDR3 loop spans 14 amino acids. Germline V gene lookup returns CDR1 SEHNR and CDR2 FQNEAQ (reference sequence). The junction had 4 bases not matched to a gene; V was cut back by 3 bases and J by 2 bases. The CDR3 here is CASSFGQDPYEQYF. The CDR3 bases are TGTGCCAGCAGCTTTGGACAGGATCCCTACGAGCAGTACTTC.

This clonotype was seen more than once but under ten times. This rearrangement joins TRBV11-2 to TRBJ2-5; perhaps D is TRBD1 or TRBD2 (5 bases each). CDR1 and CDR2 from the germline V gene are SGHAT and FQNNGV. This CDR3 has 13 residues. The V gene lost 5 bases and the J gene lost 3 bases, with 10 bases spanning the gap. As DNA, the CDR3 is TGTGCCAGCAGCACGGGACCTAAAGAGACCCAGTACTTC. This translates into CASSTGPKETQYF.

The CDR3 DNA is TGCGCCAGCAGCTTTTCCTCCAGGGTAAATGAAAAACTGTTTTTT. It yields the protein CASSFSSRVNEKLFF. This sequence joins TRBV5-1 and TRBJ1-4, with D possibly TRBD1 on 5 matching bases. The CDR3 is made up of 15 amino acids. Germline lookup yields CDR1 SGHRS and CDR2 YFSETQ. V was cut by 2 bases and J by 5 bases, with 13 bases left in between.

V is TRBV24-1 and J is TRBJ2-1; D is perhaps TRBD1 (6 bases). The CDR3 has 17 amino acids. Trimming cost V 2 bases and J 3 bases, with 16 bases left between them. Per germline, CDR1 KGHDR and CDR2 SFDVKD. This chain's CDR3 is CATSDSGHRDRYNEQFF. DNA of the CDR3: TGTGCCACCAGTGATTCGGGACACCGGGACCGCTACAATGAGCAGTTCTTC.

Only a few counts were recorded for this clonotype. CDR3 coding DNA: TGTGCCAGCTCACCGGGAGCGGGGCATCAGCCCCAGCATTTT. Translation: CASSPGAGHQPQHF. The chain recombines TRBV18 with TRBJ1-5; D is perhaps TRBD1 (5 bases). Germline V gene data show CDR1 as KGHSH and CDR2 as LQKENI. V lost 3 bases to trimming and J lost 5 bases, with 11 bases between them. The length of the CDR3 is 14 residues.

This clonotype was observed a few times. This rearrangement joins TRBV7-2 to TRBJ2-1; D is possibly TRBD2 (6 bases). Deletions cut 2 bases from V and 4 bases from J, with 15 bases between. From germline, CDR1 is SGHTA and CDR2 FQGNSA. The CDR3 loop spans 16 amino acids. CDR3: CASSLFRDWYYNEQFF. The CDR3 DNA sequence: TGTGCCAGCAGCTTATTTCGGGACTGGTATTACAATGAGCAGTTCTTC.

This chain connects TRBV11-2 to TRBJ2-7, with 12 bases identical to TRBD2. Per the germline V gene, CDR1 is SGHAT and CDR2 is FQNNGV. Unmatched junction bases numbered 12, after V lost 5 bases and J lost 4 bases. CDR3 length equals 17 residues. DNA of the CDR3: TGTGCCAGCAGCCCCTTTTTCAGACTAGCGGGAGTGTACGAGCAGTACTTC. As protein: CASSPFFRLAGVYEQYF.

DNA for the CDR3: TGTGCCACCACCCCCGCGGGGGCGCGCCAAGAGACCCAGTACTTC. Translation gives CATTPAGARQETQYF. The chain recombines TRBV7-2 with TRBJ2-5; perhaps TRBD2 as D (7 bases). This CDR3 has 15 amino acids. V was shortened by 10 bases and J by 1 base, with 19 bases between the two germline ends. The V gene's germline CDR1 is SGHTA and CDR2 FQGNSA.